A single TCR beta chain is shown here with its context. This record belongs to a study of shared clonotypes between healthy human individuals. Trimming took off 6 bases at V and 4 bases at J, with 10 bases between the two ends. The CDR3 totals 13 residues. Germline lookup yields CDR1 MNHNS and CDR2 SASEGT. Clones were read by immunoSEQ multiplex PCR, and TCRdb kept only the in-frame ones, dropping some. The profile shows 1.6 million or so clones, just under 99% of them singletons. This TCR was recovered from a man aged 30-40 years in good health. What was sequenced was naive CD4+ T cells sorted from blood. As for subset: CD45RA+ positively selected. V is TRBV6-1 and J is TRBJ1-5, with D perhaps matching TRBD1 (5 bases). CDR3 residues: CASRWGENQPQHF. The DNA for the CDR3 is TGTGCCAGCAGGTGGGGGGAAAATCAGCCCCAGCATTTT.